The clone carrying this TCR beta chain turned up a few times. A junction boundary mismatches the germline segment, possibly from a read error. These data belong to a study of blood T cells in healthy people across ages. With a J-beta primer mix and a sample-barcoded 5' primer, a second PCR ran about 7 to 12 cycles. In TCRdb, the 5' RACE reads were re-called with MiXCR into one record per CDR3 protein. The sample lists 250,000 to 300,000 distinct CDR3 sequences, around 30% occurring once. CDR3 length: 15 amino acids. V and J are TRBV12-3 or TRBV12-4 and TRBJ1-6; no reliable D call. The source of this sequence is an older woman in good health. Sequenced input: blood. The CDR3, as DNA: TGTGCCAGCAGTACGGGGAGCTCCTATAATTCACTCCTCCACTTT. It specifies CASSTGSSYNSLLHF.